This T cell receptor (beta chain) was found in a study of glioma-infiltrating T cells after dendritic cell vaccination. For the study at large: Autologous tumor lysate was loaded overnight onto monocyte-derived dendritic cells grown seven to eight days with IL-4 and GM-CSF.

The primer mix had 60 V beta and 13 J beta primers. Sequencing used immunoSEQ multiplex PCR; TCRdb keeps in-frame clones, though not all of them. Among some 87,000 clones listed, 70% to 90% were seen once. Germline lookup yields CDR1 SGHRS and CDR2 YFSETQ. Trimming removed 1 base from V and 1 base from J, with 6 bases in between. The CDR3 runs to 15 residues. The chain carries TRBV5-1 and TRBJ2-6, with unresolved D. This clonotype was sampled from a human donor with glioblastoma. Sequenced here: blood, sampled before dendritic cell vaccination. This CDR3 reads CASSLIESGANVLTF. CDR3 bases: TGCGCCAGCAGCTTGATCGAGTCTGGGGCCAACGTCCTGACTTTC.